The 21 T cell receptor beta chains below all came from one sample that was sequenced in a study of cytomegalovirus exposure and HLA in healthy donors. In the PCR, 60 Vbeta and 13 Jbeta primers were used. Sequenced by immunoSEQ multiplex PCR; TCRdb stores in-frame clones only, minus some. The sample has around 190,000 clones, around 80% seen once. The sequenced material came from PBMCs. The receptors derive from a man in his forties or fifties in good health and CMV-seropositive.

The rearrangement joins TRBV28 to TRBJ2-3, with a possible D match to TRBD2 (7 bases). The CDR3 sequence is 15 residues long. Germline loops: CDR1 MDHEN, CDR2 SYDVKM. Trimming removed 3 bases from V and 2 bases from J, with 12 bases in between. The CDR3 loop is CASSFRRGATDTQYF. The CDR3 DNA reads TGTGCCAGCAGTTTTCGACGGGGGGCCACAGATACGCAGTATTTT. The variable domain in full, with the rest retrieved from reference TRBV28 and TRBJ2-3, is DVKVTQSSRYLVKRTGEKVFLECVQDMDHENMFWYRQDPGLGLRLIYFSYDVKMKEKGDIPEGYSVSREKKERFSLILESASTNQTSMYLCASSFRRGATDTQYFGPGTRLTVL.

CDR3 amino acids: CASSLGLAGVLGQQYF. The CDR3, as DNA: TGCGCCAGCAGCCTGGGACTAGCGGGAGTCCTTGGGCAGCAGTACTTC. The V and J genes are TRBV5-1 and TRBJ2-7, with 14 bases aligning to TRBD2. CDR3 size: 16 residues. Germline V gene sequence: CDR1 SGHRS, CDR2 YFSETQ. Trimming removed 4 bases from V and 8 bases from J; junction bases left unmatched: 11.

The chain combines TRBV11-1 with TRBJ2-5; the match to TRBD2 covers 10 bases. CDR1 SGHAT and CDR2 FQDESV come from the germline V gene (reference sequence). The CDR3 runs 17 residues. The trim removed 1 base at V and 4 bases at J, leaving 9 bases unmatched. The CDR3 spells CASSLGLAGVEGETQYF. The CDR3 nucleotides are TGTGCCAGCAGCTTAGGGCTAGCGGGAGTCGAGGGAGAGACCCAGTACTTC.

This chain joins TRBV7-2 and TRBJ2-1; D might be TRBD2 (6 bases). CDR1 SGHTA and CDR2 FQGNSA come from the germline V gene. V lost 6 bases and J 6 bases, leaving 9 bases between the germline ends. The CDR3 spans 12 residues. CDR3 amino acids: CASSRTINEQFF. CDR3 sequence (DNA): TGTGCCAGCAGTCGGACTATCAATGAGCAGTTCTTC.

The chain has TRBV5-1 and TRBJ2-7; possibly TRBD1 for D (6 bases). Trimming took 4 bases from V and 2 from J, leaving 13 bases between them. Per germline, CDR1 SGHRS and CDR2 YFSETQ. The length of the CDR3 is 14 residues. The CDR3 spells CASSPWTATYEQYF. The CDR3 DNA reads TGCGCCAGCAGCCCCTGGACAGCTACCTACGAGCAGTACTTC. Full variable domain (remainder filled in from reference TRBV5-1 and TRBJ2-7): KAGVTQTPRYLIKTRGQQVTLSCSPISGHRSVSWYQQTPGQGLQFLFEYFSETQRNKGNFPGRFSGRQFSNSRSEMNVSTLELGDSALYLCASSPWTATYEQYFGPGTRLTVT.

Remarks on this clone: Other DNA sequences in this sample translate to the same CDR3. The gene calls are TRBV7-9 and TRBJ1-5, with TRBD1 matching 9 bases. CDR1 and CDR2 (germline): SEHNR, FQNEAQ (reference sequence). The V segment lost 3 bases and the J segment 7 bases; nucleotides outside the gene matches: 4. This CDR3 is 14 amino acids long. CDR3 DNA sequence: TGTGCCAGCAGCTTGGGACAGGGAGACCAGCCCCAGCATTTT. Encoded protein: CASSLGQGDQPQHF.

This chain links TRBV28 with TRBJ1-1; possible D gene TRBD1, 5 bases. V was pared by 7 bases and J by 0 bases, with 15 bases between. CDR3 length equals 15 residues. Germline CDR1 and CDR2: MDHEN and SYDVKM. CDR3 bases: TGTGCCAGCAACTGGCCGCGGGGGATGAACACTGAAGCTTTCTTT. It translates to CASNWPRGMNTEAFF.

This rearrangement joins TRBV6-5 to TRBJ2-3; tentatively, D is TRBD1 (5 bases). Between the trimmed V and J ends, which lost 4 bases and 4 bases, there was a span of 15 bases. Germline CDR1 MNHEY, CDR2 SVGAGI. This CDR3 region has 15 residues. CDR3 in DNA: TGTGCCAGCAGTTCCGCGGTTAGCAGGGCAGATACGCAGTATTTT. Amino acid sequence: CASSSAVSRADTQYF.

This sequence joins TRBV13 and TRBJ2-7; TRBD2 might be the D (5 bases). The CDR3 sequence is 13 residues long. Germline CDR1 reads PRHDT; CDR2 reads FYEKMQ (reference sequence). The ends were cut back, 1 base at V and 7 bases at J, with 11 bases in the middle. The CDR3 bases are TGTGCCAGCAGCTTAGCTCGGGGATGGGAGCAGTACTTC. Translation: CASSLARGWEQYF.

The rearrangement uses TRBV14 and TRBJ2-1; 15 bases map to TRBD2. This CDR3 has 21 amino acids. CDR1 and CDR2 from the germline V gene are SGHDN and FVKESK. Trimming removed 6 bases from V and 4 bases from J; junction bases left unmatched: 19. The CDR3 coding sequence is TGTGCCAGCAGTATAGGACTAGCGGGAGGGTACCTCAGTCCCAAATACAATGAGCAGTTCTTC. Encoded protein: CASSIGLAGGYLSPKYNEQFF.

The CDR3 nucleotides are TGTGCCAGCAGTCAACAGGGGCCGCGGTTAGGCGGGGAGCTGTTTTTT. This translates into CASSQQGPRLGGELFF. The chain couples TRBV9 to TRBJ2-2; 7 nucleotides line up with TRBD1. The CDR3 is made up of 16 amino acids. The ends lost 5 bases at V and 7 bases at J; junction bases unmatched: 14. Per the germline V gene, CDR1 is SGDLS and CDR2 is YYNGEE. The entire variable domain, with the rest obtained from reference TRBV9 and TRBJ2-2, is as follows: DSGVTQTPKHLITATGQRVTLRCSPRSGDLSVYWYQQSLDQGLQFLIQYYNGEERAKGNILERFSAQQFPDLHSELNLSSLELGDSALYFCASSQQGPRLGGELFFGEGSRLTVL.

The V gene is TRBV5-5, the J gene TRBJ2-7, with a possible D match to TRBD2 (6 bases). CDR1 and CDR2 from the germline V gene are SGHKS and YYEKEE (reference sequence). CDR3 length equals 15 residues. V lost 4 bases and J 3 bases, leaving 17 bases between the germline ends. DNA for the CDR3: TGTGCCAGCAGCCGGGGGACCGATACTTACTACGAGCAGTACTTC. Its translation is CASSRGTDTYYEQYF.

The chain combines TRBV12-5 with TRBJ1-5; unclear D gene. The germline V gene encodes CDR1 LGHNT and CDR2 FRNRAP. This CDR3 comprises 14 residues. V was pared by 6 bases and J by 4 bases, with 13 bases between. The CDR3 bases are TGTGCTAGTGGCATTGTGGGCAGAAATCAGCCCCAGCATTTT. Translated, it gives CASGIVGRNQPQHF.

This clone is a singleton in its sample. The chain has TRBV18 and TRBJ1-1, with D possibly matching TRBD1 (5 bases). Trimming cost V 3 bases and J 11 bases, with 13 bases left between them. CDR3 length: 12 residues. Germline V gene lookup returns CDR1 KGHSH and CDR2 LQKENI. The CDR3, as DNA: TGTGCCAGCTCACCGGGGGGAGGTGACGCTTTCTTT. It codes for CASSPGGGDAFF. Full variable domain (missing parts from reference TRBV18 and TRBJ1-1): NAGVMQNPRHLVRRRGQEARLRCSPMKGHSHVYWYRQLPEEGLKFMVYLQKENIIDESGMPKERFSAEFPKEGPSILRIQQVVRGDSAAYFCASSPGGGDAFFGQGTRLTVV.

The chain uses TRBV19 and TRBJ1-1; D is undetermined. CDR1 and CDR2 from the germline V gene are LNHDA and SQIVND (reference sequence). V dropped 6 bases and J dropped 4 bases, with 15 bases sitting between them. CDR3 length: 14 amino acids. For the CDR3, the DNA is TGTGCCAGTAGGAGGTTCGAGGAGGTCACTGAAGCTTTCTTT. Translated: CASRRFEEVTEAFF.

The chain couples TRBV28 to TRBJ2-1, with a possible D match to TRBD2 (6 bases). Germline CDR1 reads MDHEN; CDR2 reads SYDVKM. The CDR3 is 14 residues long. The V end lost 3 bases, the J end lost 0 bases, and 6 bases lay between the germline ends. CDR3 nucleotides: TGTGCCAGCAGTTTGCGGGGCTCCTACAATGAGCAGTTCTTC. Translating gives CASSLRGSYNEQFF.

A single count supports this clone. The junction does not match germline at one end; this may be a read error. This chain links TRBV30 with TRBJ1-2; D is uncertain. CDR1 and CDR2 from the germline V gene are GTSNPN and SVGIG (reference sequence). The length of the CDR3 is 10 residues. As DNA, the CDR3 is TGTGCCTGGAGTCACTACGGCTACACCTTC. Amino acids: CAWSHYGYTF. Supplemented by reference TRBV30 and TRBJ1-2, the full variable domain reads SQTIHQWPATLVQPVGSPLSLECTVEGTSNPNLYWYRQAAGRGLQLLFYSVGIGQISSEVPQNLSASRPQDRQFILSSKKLLLSDSGFYLCAWSHYGYTFGSGTRLTVV.

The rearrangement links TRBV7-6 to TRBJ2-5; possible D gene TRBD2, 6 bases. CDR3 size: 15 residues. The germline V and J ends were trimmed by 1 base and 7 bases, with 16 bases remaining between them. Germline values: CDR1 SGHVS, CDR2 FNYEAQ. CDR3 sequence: CASSLGGAGLGTQYF. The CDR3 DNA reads TGTGCCAGCAGCTTAGGGGGCGCGGGGCTAGGGACCCAGTACTTC.

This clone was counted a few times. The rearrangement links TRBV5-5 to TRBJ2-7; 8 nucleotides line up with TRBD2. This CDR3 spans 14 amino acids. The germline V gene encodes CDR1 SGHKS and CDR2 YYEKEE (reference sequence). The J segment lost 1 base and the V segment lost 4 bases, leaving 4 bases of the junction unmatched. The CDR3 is CASSPLAASYEQYF. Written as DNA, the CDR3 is TGTGCCAGCAGCCCACTAGCGGCATCCTACGAGCAGTACTTC.

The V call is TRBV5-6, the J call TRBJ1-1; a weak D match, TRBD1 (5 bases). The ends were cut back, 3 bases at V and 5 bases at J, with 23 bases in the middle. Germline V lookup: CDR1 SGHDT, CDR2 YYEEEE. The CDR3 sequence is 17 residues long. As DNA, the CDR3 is TGTGCCAGCAGCTGGGGTGGGGCCGGGGGGACGCCGACTGAAGCTTTCTTT. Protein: CASSWGGAGGTPTEAFF.

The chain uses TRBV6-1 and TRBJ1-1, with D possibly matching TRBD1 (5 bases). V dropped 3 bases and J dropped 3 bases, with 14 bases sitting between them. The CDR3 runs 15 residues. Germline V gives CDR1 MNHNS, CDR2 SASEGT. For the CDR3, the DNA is TGTGCCAGCAGTGAGAGGGGACCGGGGGACACTGAAGCTTTCTTT. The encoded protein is CASSERGPGDTEAFF.